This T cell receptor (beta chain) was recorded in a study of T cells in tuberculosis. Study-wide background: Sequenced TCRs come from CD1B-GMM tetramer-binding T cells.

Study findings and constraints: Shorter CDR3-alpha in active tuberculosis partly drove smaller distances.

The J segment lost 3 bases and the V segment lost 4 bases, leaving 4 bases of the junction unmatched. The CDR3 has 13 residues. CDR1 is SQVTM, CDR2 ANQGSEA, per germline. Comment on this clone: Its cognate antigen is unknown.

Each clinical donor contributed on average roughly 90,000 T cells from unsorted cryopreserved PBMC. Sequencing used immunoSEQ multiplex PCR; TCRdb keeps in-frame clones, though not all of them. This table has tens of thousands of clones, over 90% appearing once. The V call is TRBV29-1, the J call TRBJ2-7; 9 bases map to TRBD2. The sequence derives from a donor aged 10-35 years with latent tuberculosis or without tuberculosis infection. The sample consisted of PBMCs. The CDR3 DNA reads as TGCAGCGTTGCCGGACTAGCGCGCTACGAGCAGTACTTC. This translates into CSVAGLARYEQYF.